This TCR beta chain was documented in a study of cytomegalovirus exposure and HLA in healthy donors (TCRdb year 2017). Study-wide context: An earlier analysis of 587 of the donors reported approximately 270 Gb of sequence data and some 120 million unique TCR beta sequences from 190 million or so T cells. An early release covering roughly 640 HLA-typed donors comprised approximately 290 gigabases of sequencing data and tens of millions of unique TCR sequences. Among the 398 genotyped donors, more than 70% belonged to the genetic ancestry cluster associated with self-reported Caucasian donors. The study aimed to test whether cataloging public T cell receptors could reveal signatures of past pathogen exposure. The study profiled the T cell repertoires of under 700 subjects by immunosequencing and related them to cytomegalovirus serostatus. In addition to the first cohort of approximately 670 subjects, a separate validation cohort of over 90 different subjects was used. To predict cytomegalovirus infection status, the study combined high-throughput TCR immunosequencing, statistical association of individual TCRs with disease status, and machine learning. A later analysis re-examined previously published TCR beta repertoires from just over 650 donors and added high-resolution HLA genotyping to investigate patterns of TCR occurrence. In the later analysis, no new phenotypic data were used to find candidate immune exposures; instead, reliance was placed on TCR beta sequences and their occurrence across donors. In an earlier analysis of roughly 580 of the donors, high-throughput TCR beta sequencing was used to judge whether each TCR beta V gene segment behaved as functional or pseudogenic. Alongside the repertoire data, information on donor age, sex, ethnicity and CMV serostatus was compiled. A later genetic analysis used genome-wide SNP genotypes for about three fifths of the 666 donors, treating that subset as a discovery cohort. Every discovery cohort repertoire had been produced on one sequencing platform. Both class I and class II loci were covered by HLA typing, at four-digit resolution. The number of typed donors differed by locus: roughly 620-630 for A, B, C, DRB1 and DQB1; approximately 540 for DQA1; 600 to 610 for DPA1; and about 470 for DPB1. Roughly 5 DR-DQ haplotypes were handled as single units for association and clustering, since linkage in the cohort was strong. Among about 400 genotyped donors of the cohort, an average of roughly 230,000 unique TCR beta nucleotide sequences was sequenced per donor, of which about 18% were non-productive.

The cohort was made up of several hundred healthy bone marrow donors. At the time of sampling, all cohort members were nominally healthy, though unrecorded immune exposures were likely present. The donor was CMV seropositive and belonged to the group of 270 or so seropositive cohort members. Each donor provided a peripheral blood sample, and peripheral blood mononuclear cells were used for TCR beta sequencing. The Qiagen DNeasy Blood Extraction Kit was used to extract genomic DNA from the blood cell samples. This clone was seen only once. The antigen it recognizes is unknown. There are no base qualities to consult, and no much larger clone falls within one base. Summary of the overall study and its limitations: A further reported finding was that TCR beta sequences accurately predicted the HLA-A and HLA-B alleles for most subjects in the first cohort. According to a later analysis, TCR association rates differed among HLA loci, with DRB1 alleles showing the most associated TCRs and HLA-C alleles showing the fewest. The classifier was reported to diagnose cytomegalovirus status with high specificity and sensitivity in both the original cohort and the validation cohort. Because counts were too low, approximately 18 rarely observed V segments, including chromosome 9 orphons, were excluded from the earlier analysis of fewer than 650 of the donors. Immune exposure information for the cohort was limited to CMV serostatus. A later genetic analysis associated a missense DCLRE1C variant with V-gene and J-gene trimming of TCR beta chains, and an independent cohort replicated the association. Linkage disequilibrium might explain the correlated functional status among segregating V segments, but an unknown experimental factor could not be ruled out. It was suggested by the authors that the approach could potentially be generalized to other disease states and immunological phenotypes. Sequencing depth was assumed to be roughly uniform across donors in the presence/absence analyses, though that assumption may not hold. Most TCR sequences were seen in very few donors, while some public TCRs were found in many individuals. Broadly in line with IMGT annotations, most TCR beta V segments showed up in productive rearrangements about 87% or about 30% of the time in an earlier analysis of 450 to 750 of the donors. In a later analysis, most CMV-associated TCR beta chains were found to appear HLA-restricted, with HLA associations seemingly driven largely by CMV exposure. A later analysis associated 15,000 to 20,000 TCR beta sequences with specific HLA alleles at a false discovery rate of 0.05. In vitro tests confirmed that a few of the cytomegalovirus-associated TCR beta chains recognize cytomegalovirus antigens. In a later analysis, HLA-associated TCR beta chains showed more clonal expansion and lower generation probabilities than non-associated chains that were equally common. Strong co-occurrence of HLA alleles, especially DR and DQ, made assigning TCR associations to individual alleles difficult. According to a later analysis, parvovirus B19, influenza, CMV and Epstein-Barr virus appeared linked to several top co-occurrence clusters. The sequencing pipeline was judged likely to have produced a cluster of highly shared sequence variants as a technical artifact. A total of about 150 TCR beta chains were listed by the study as associated with cytomegalovirus. According to a later genetic analysis, donors in an Asian-associated ancestry cluster had fewer N-insertions in productive TCRs than the approximately 710-donor mean. The cohort was sequenced for TCR beta chains only, and without alpha or paired-chain data the features that could be detected were limited. Because HLA typing was unavailable for some donors at each locus, only the typed subset was used in association tests.

Receptors were amplified or captured by the immunoSEQ multiplex PCR assay. The multiplex PCR relied on a mix of 60 forward primers for TCR Vbeta segments and 13 reverse primers for TCR Jbeta segments. A multiplex PCR assay on genomic DNA amplified the CDR3 region of rearranged TCR beta genes. Amplified TCR beta libraries were sequenced as 87-base-pair reads on the Illumina HiSeq System. The published analysis was carried out like this. In a later analysis, 77 million or so unique TCR beta chains were counted across the roughly 610 repertoires, and some 10 million of these chains were shared by at least two donors. Raw reads were error-corrected and collapsed into unique sequences by a nearest-neighbor algorithm in which closely related sequences were merged to remove PCR and sequencing errors. Alignment of CDR3 sequences to IMGT reference sequences was used to assign V, D and J gene segments. For a sequence to be retained, a match of at least six nucleotides to both a V gene segment and a J gene segment was required. A rearrangement was called productive if the CDR3 had no stop codons and remained in frame with V and J, and every other rearrangement was called non-productive. CDR3 was defined according to IMGT convention as the region running from the second conserved V-encoded cysteine to the conserved J-encoded phenylalanine. Sequences without an unambiguous match to a single V gene segment were excluded from the earlier analysis of several hundred of the donors. An earlier analysis of approximately 590 of the donors called V segments functional above 56.7% productive rearrangements and segregating when the between-donor standard deviation exceeded 5%. A statistical classification framework was developed to diagnose cytomegalovirus status using the catalog of TCR beta chain sequences. A later analysis assigned V and J genes by comparing TCR nucleotide sequences with IMGT/GENE-DB human TR gene sequences. A later analysis assigned CDR3 sequences and most-parsimonious VDJ recombination scenarios with the TCRdist pipeline. In a later analysis, each TCR beta chain was defined by its CDR3 amino acid sequence together with its V-gene family, and reads without a unique V-gene family were excluded. A later analysis removed 550 to 650 highly shared, low-generation-probability nucleotide sequences to deal with suspected cross-contamination and a sequencing artifact. A later analysis calculated a clonal expansion index for each public chain from normalized within-repertoire ranks of inferred template counts. In a later analysis, generation probabilities were computed using a VDJ recombination model fitted to out-of-frame rearrangements, and the results were checked against IGoR. In a later analysis, hypergeometric tests were used to score TCR-TCR, TCR-HLA and TCR-CMV co-occurrence, with a repertoire-size bias correction applied to TCR pairs. False discovery rates were estimated in a later analysis by permuting HLA or CMV assignments 20 times. A later analysis grouped co-occurring TCRs with DBSCAN, adding TCRdist sequence similarity when clustering within HLA-allele-positive subsets. Repertoires with fewer than 30,000 or more than 120,000 public chains were left out of co-occurrence clustering, as were five repertoires with anomalous nucleotide sharing. TCRdb limited this immuneACCESS table to in-frame rearrangements with V and J called. A share of clones is missing; checked studies link under half to unresolved V genes, and the rest is unexplained. The V and J calls and clone size were taken over from that table, and D and trimming were inferred from the DNA. Recorded for this sample are under 200,000 clones; about 71% of them occurred a single time. The ten top clones hold about 2.9% of the sample.

This TCR was sampled from a woman in her thirties or forties in good health and CMV-seropositive. Sequenced material: PBMCs.

The CDR3 region reads CASSRGQGRGIQYF. The nucleotide sequence reads TGCGCCAGCAGCCGGGGACAGGGTAGGGGCATTCAGTACTTC. The sequence joins TRBV4-3 to TRBJ2-4; 9 central nucleotides agree with TRBD1. Via the germline V gene, CDR1 is LGHNA and CDR2 YSLEER. Trimmed from V: 4 bases; trimmed from J: 9 bases; junction bases lacking a gene match: 7. The CDR3 contains 14 residues, cysteine and phenylalanine counted. Left in the record is the CDR3 DNA by itself, 42 bases read in frame from the first base.